Listed below are T cell receptor beta chains from one sample, sequenced in a study of identifying expanded T cells in peripheral blood. The data were produced by immunoSEQ multiplex PCR, yet TCRdb's version contains in-frame clones alone and is incomplete. The top ten clones hold 6.5% to 9% of a sample with approximately 120,000 clones, about 88% of them seen once. Sequences were obtained from blood. The receptor source for this set is a person aged 18-70 years in good health. Both conserved end residues are part of each CDR3. Fields, in order: D gene, clone size, V gene, J gene, CDR3 length, CDR3 protein, CDR3 DNA. D genes are given only for firm matches. Clone size appears in some rows only: once, few, many, or a class for an expanded clone.

D gene: NA; clone size: NA; V gene: TRBV6-1; J gene: TRBJ1-3; CDR3 length: 14; CDR3 protein: CASSEAARGNTIYF; CDR3 DNA: TGTGCCAGCAGTGAAGCAGCAAGGGGAAACACCATATATTTT
D gene: TRBD1; clone size: NA; V gene: TRBV11-2; J gene: TRBJ1-6; CDR3 length: 14; CDR3 protein: CASSYGQGHSPLHF; CDR3 DNA: TGTGCCAGCAGCTACGGACAGGGTCATTCACCCCTCCACTTT
D gene: NA; clone size: NA; V gene: TRBV27; J gene: TRBJ1-4; CDR3 length: 17; CDR3 protein: CASSFLWQRATNEKLFF; CDR3 DNA: TGTGCCAGCAGTTTTCTCTGGCAGAGAGCAACTAATGAAAAACTGTTTTTT
D gene: NA; clone size: NA; V gene: TRBV7-2; J gene: TRBJ1-2; CDR3 length: 11; CDR3 protein: CASSLQSGYTF; CDR3 DNA: TGTGCCAGCAGCTTACAGAGTGGCTACACCTTC
D gene: NA; clone size: NA; V gene: TRBV10-1; J gene: TRBJ2-7; CDR3 length: 14; CDR3 protein: CASSERGRGDEQYF; CDR3 DNA: TGCGCCAGCAGTGAGCGGGGCAGGGGAGACGAGCAGTACTTC
D gene: TRBD2; clone size: NA; V gene: TRBV7-3; J gene: TRBJ2-1; CDR3 length: 15; CDR3 protein: CASSLNTGGINEQFF; CDR3 DNA: TGTGCCAGCAGCTTAAATACGGGAGGGATCAATGAGCAGTTCTTC
D gene: NA; clone size: NA; V gene: TRBV18; J gene: TRBJ1-3; CDR3 length: 17; CDR3 protein: CASSPSASGFSGNTIYF; CDR3 DNA: TGTGCCAGCTCACCCTCAGCATCAGGGTTCTCTGGAAACACCATATATTTT
D gene: NA; clone size: NA; V gene: TRBV18; J gene: TRBJ2-7; CDR3 length: 11; CDR3 protein: CASSPLYEQYF; CDR3 DNA: TGTGCCAGCTCACCTCTCTACGAGCAGTACTTC
D gene: NA; clone size: NA; V gene: TRBV4-2; J gene: TRBJ1-4; CDR3 length: 18; CDR3 protein: CASSQERDGYATNEKLFF; CDR3 DNA: TGTGCCAGCAGCCAAGAGAGGGACGGATATGCAACTAATGAAAAACTGTTTTTT
D gene: NA; clone size: NA; V gene: TRBV4-3; J gene: TRBJ2-5; CDR3 length: 15; CDR3 protein: CASSQDSRAKETQYF; CDR3 DNA: TGCGCCAGCAGCCAAGATTCCCGGGCCAAAGAGACCCAGTACTTC
D gene: NA; clone size: NA; V gene: TRBV7-7; J gene: TRBJ2-2; CDR3 length: 14; CDR3 protein: CASSYRVNTGELFF; CDR3 DNA: TGTGCCAGCAGCTACAGGGTGAACACCGGGGAGCTGTTTTTT
D gene: NA; clone size: NA; V gene: TRBV7-3; J gene: TRBJ2-1; CDR3 length: 15; CDR3 protein: CASSPNWGASDEQFF; CDR3 DNA: TGTGCCAGCAGCCCAAATTGGGGGGCCTCGGATGAGCAGTTCTTC
D gene: NA; clone size: once; V gene: TRBV28; J gene: TRBJ2-3; CDR3 length: 13; CDR3 protein: CASSFPGVDTQYF; CDR3 DNA: TGTGCCAGCAGTTTCCCCGGTGTAGATACGCAGTATTTT
D gene: NA; clone size: NA; V gene: TRBV6-5; J gene: TRBJ2-1; CDR3 length: 14; CDR3 protein: CASSRFAGDNEQFF; CDR3 DNA: TGTGCCAGCAGCCGCTTCGCGGGTGACAATGAGCAGTTCTTC
D gene: TRBD1; clone size: NA; V gene: TRBV5-1; J gene: TRBJ2-3; CDR3 length: 14; CDR3 protein: CASKTGPFTDTQYF; CDR3 DNA: TGCGCCAGCAAGACAGGGCCATTCACAGATACGCAGTATTTT
D gene: TRBD1; clone size: NA; V gene: TRBV30; J gene: TRBJ1-1; CDR3 length: 13; CDR3 protein: CAWRGQGAVEAFF; CDR3 DNA: TGTGCCTGGAGGGGACAGGGGGCGGTTGAAGCTTTCTTT
D gene: TRBD2; clone size: NA; V gene: TRBV4-2; J gene: TRBJ2-2; CDR3 length: 17; CDR3 protein: CASSHPPGGGHTGELFF; CDR3 DNA: TGTGCCAGCAGCCATCCCCCGGGCGGGGGGCACACCGGGGAGCTGTTTTTT
D gene: NA; clone size: NA; V gene: TRBV18; J gene: TRBJ1-2; CDR3 length: 14; CDR3 protein: CASSPVEGSYGYTF; CDR3 DNA: TGTGCCAGCTCACCCGTGGAGGGCAGCTATGGCTACACCTTC
D gene: NA; clone size: NA; V gene: TRBV19; J gene: TRBJ2-5; CDR3 length: 14; CDR3 protein: CASSPHLLDETQYF; CDR3 DNA: TGTGCCAGTAGCCCACATCTGTTGGATGAGACCCAGTACTTC
D gene: TRBD1; clone size: once; V gene: TRBV27; J gene: TRBJ1-1; CDR3 length: 14; CDR3 protein: CASSLGQGSTEAFF; CDR3 DNA: TGTGCCAGCAGTTTAGGACAGGGGAGCACTGAAGCTTTCTTT
D gene: NA; clone size: NA; V gene: TRBV10-3; J gene: TRBJ1-3; CDR3 length: 15; CDR3 protein: CAISPDANSGNTIYF; CDR3 DNA: TGTGCCATCAGCCCGGACGCGAACTCTGGAAACACCATATATTTT
D gene: TRBD2; clone size: NA; V gene: TRBV7-2; J gene: TRBJ2-3; CDR3 length: 16; CDR3 protein: CASSTLAGGPMDTQYF; CDR3 DNA: TGTGCCAGCAGCACTCTAGCGGGGGGGCCTATGGATACGCAGTATTTT
D gene: NA; clone size: NA; V gene: TRBV2; J gene: TRBJ1-1; CDR3 length: 12; CDR3 protein: CASSNRVTEAFF; CDR3 DNA: TGTGCCAGCAGTAACAGGGTGACTGAAGCTTTCTTT
D gene: NA; clone size: few; V gene: TRBV11-2; J gene: TRBJ2-3; CDR3 length: 12; CDR3 protein: CASSPSTDTQYF; CDR3 DNA: TGTGCCAGCAGCCCAAGCACAGATACGCAGTATTTT
D gene: NA; clone size: NA; V gene: TRBV19; J gene: TRBJ2-7; CDR3 length: 13; CDR3 protein: CASSIDLQVEQYF; CDR3 DNA: TGTGCCAGTAGTATAGATCTCCAGGTCGAGCAGTACTTC
D gene: NA; clone size: NA; V gene: TRBV7-9; J gene: TRBJ2-7; CDR3 length: 15; CDR3 protein: CASSFHLSRSYEQYF; CDR3 DNA: TGTGCCAGCAGCTTTCATCTATCCAGGAGCTACGAGCAGTACTTC
D gene: NA; clone size: NA; V gene: TRBV6-1; J gene: TRBJ1-4; CDR3 length: 15; CDR3 protein: CASLGRGERDEKLFF; CDR3 DNA: TGTGCCAGCCTGGGACGAGGGGAAAGGGATGAAAAACTGTTTTTT
D gene: NA; clone size: NA; V gene: TRBV5-4; J gene: TRBJ2-7; CDR3 length: 13; CDR3 protein: CASSLPGTEEQYF; CDR3 DNA: TGTGCCAGCAGCTTACCCGGGACGGAGGAGCAGTACTTC
D gene: NA; clone size: NA; V gene: TRBV9; J gene: TRBJ2-3; CDR3 length: 13; CDR3 protein: CASSVGYEDTQYF; CDR3 DNA: TGTGCCAGCAGCGTCGGCTATGAGGATACGCAGTATTTT
D gene: NA; clone size: once; V gene: TRBV14; J gene: TRBJ2-5; CDR3 length: 14; CDR3 protein: CASSHRTTQETQYF; CDR3 DNA: TGTGCCAGCAGCCACCGTACTACCCAAGAGACCCAGTACTTC
D gene: NA; clone size: NA; V gene: TRBV6-6; J gene: TRBJ1-3; CDR3 length: 14; CDR3 protein: CASKDSFSGNTIYF; CDR3 DNA: TGTGCCAGCAAAGACAGTTTCTCTGGAAACACCATATATTTT
D gene: NA; clone size: NA; V gene: TRBV7-2; J gene: TRBJ2-6; CDR3 length: 16; CDR3 protein: CASSRDSYSGANVLTF; CDR3 DNA: TGTGCCAGCAGCCGGGACTCCTACTCTGGGGCCAACGTCCTGACTTTC
D gene: NA; clone size: NA; V gene: TRBV7-6; J gene: TRBJ2-7; CDR3 length: 14; CDR3 protein: CASSLVQGSYEQYF; CDR3 DNA: TGTGCCAGCAGCTTAGTTCAGGGATCCTACGAGCAGTACTTC
D gene: NA; clone size: NA; V gene: TRBV5-4; J gene: TRBJ1-2; CDR3 length: 16; CDR3 protein: CASSLGRQASNYGYTF; CDR3 DNA: TGTGCCAGCAGCTTGGGTCGACAGGCCTCCAACTATGGCTACACCTTC
D gene: TRBD2; clone size: NA; V gene: TRBV7-3; J gene: TRBJ2-1; CDR3 length: 16; CDR3 protein: CASSYKVLAGVNEQFF; CDR3 DNA: TGTGCCAGCAGCTATAAGGTCCTAGCGGGAGTAAATGAGCAGTTCTTC
D gene: NA; clone size: NA; V gene: TRBV11-3; J gene: TRBJ2-7; CDR3 length: 14; CDR3 protein: CASSFTGLSYEQYF; CDR3 DNA: TGTGCCAGCAGTTTCACAGGGCTCTCCTACGAGCAGTACTTC
D gene: NA; clone size: NA; V gene: TRBV9; J gene: TRBJ2-7; CDR3 length: 17; CDR3 protein: CASSVAPSPGAVGSQYF; CDR3 DNA: TGTGCCAGCAGCGTAGCCCCCTCGCCGGGGGCGGTCGGGTCGCAGTACTTC
D gene: NA; clone size: NA; V gene: TRBV4-3; J gene: TRBJ2-3; CDR3 length: 17; CDR3 protein: CASSQGAGAWGTDTQYF; CDR3 DNA: TGCGCCAGCAGCCAAGGGGCGGGGGCTTGGGGCACAGATACGCAGTATTTT
D gene: TRBD2; clone size: NA; V gene: TRBV28; J gene: TRBJ2-1; CDR3 length: 14; CDR3 protein: CASRRTSGFNEQFF; CDR3 DNA: TGTGCCAGCAGGCGGACTAGCGGGTTCAATGAGCAGTTCTTC